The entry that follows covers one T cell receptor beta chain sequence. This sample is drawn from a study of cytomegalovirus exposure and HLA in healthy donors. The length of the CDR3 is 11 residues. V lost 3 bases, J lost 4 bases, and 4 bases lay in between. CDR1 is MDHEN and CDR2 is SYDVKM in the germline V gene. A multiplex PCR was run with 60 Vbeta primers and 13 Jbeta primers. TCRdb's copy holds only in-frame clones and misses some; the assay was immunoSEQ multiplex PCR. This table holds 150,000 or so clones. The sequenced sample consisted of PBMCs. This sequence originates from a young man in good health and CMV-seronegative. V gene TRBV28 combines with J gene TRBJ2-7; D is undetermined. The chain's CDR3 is CASSFQYEQYF. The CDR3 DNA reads TGTGCCAGCAGTTTTCAATACGAGCAGTACTTC.